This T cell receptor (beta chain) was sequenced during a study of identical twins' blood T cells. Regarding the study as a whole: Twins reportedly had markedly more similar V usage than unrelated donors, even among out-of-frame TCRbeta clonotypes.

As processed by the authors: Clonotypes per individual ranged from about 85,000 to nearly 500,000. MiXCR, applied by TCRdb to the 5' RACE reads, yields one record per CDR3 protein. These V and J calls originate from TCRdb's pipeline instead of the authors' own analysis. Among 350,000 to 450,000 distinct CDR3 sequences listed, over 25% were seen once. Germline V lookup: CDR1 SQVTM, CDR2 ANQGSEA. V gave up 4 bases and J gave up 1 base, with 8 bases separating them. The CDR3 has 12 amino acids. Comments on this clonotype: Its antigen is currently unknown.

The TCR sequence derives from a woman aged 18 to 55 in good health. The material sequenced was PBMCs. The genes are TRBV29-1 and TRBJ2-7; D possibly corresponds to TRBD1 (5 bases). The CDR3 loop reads CSVGTPSYEQYF. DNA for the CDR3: TGCAGCGTTGGGACACCGTCCTACGAGCAGTACTTC.